This is a list of T cell receptor beta chains from one sample in a study of pediatric ulcerative colitis. TCRdb keeps only in-frame clones here, not all; method: immunoSEQ multiplex PCR. The sample has about 32,000 clones; around 80% are singletons. The sample taken for sequencing was blood. The receptor source for this set is a boy under 18 with severe ulcerative colitis. Each CDR3 is given with its conserved first and last residue. The D gene is left open where the match is weak. Not all rows give a size; the values are once, few, many and, for expanded clones, a class.

size: NA
D: NA
J: TRBJ2-3
V: TRBV1
DNA: TGCACCAGCAGCCGGGGACTAGCGGGGGGGCCGGGTCCAGATACGCAGTATTTT
CDR3: CTSSRGLAGGPGPDTQYF

size: NA
D: NA
J: TRBJ2-7
V: TRBV9
DNA: TGTGCCAGCAGCGTAGAAGGATACGAGCAGTACTTC
CDR3: CASSVEGYEQYF

size: NA
D: NA
J: TRBJ1-2
V: TRBV7-9
DNA: TGTGCCAGCAGCTACCAGGGACTAGAAGGCTACACCTTC
CDR3: CASSYQGLEGYTF

size: few
D: NA
J: TRBJ2-3
V: TRBV30
DNA: TGTGCCTGGAGTTTAGGCTTCTCTCCCGCAGATACGCAGTATTTT
CDR3: CAWSLGFSPADTQYF

size: NA
D: NA
J: TRBJ1-5
V: TRBV19
DNA: TGTGCCAGTAGTAGGGACGGATCCTTCTCCAACAGCAATCAGCCCCAGCATTTT
CDR3: CASSRDGSFSNSNQPQHF

size: few
D: TRBD1
J: TRBJ2-7
V: TRBV6-5
DNA: TGTGCCAGCAGCCTTACCGGGACAGTGAGATACGAGCAGTACTTC
CDR3: CASSLTGTVRYEQYF

size: NA
D: TRBD2
J: TRBJ2-1
V: TRBV7-6
DNA: TGTGCCAGCAGCTTATCACGGGGAGGCGGGGGTGTCAATGAGCAGTTCTTC
CDR3: CASSLSRGGGGVNEQFF

size: few
D: TRBD2
J: TRBJ2-7
V: TRBV28
DNA: TGTGCCAGCCTAAGGCGGGGGGAGTACTACGAGCAGTACTTC
CDR3: CASLRRGEYYEQYF

size: once
D: NA
J: TRBJ2-1
V: TRBV5-1
DNA: TGCGCCAGCAGCTGGACGAGGGAGCTCAATCACTTGTTTACCGATCCGGGGAGTTTCAATGAGCAGTTCTTC
CDR3: CASSWTRELNHLFTDPGSFNEQFF

size: NA
D: TRBD1
J: TRBJ1-6
V: TRBV19
DNA: TGTGCCAGTAGTATTCGACAGGGGAATTCACCCCTCCACTTT
CDR3: CASSIRQGNSPLHF

size: NA
D: TRBD1
J: TRBJ2-3
V: TRBV11-2
DNA: TGTGCCAGCAGCTGGACAGGGGTGACAGATACGCAGTATTTT
CDR3: CASSWTGVTDTQYF

size: NA
D: TRBD2
J: TRBJ2-7
V: TRBV19
DNA: TGTGCCAGTAGTATCAGCGGGGGAAAATCCTACGAGCAGTACTTC
CDR3: CASSISGGKSYEQYF

size: NA
D: NA
J: TRBJ2-2
V: TRBV5-1
DNA: TGCGCCAGCAGCCCTAAGCCCCGGGGCCTAGTACCCGGGGAGCTGTTTTTT
CDR3: CASSPKPRGLVPGELFF

size: few
D: TRBD2
J: TRBJ2-5
V: TRBV4-3
DNA: TGCGCCAGCAGCCAAGGCTTAATGCGGGGGGGTCAAGAGACCCAGTACTTC
CDR3: CASSQGLMRGGQETQYF

size: NA
D: TRBD1
J: TRBJ1-1
V: TRBV5-4
DNA: TGTGCCAGCAGCCCCGCCAAGACAGGGGCGAACACTGAAGCTTTCTTT
CDR3: CASSPAKTGANTEAFF

size: NA
D: NA
J: TRBJ2-7
V: TRBV29-1
DNA: TGCAGCCCCCAAAGGAGGGGTCGCGAGCAGTACTTC
CDR3: CSPQRRGREQYF

size: NA
D: NA
J: TRBJ2-1
V: TRBV29-1
DNA: TGCAGCGTTGGCCCTTCTCACCCGTTCTTC
CDR3: CSVGPSHPFF

size: NA
D: NA
J: TRBJ1-2
V: TRBV15
DNA: TGTGCCACCAGCAGAGACAGGGGTGGCTACACCTTC
CDR3: CATSRDRGGYTF

size: NA
D: TRBD1
J: TRBJ2-3
V: TRBV4-1
DNA: TGCGCCAGCAGCCTAGGGGGAGGGACAGGGCTTAGAGATACGCAGTATTTT
CDR3: CASSLGGGTGLRDTQYF

size: once
D: NA
J: TRBJ2-3
V: TRBV9
DNA: TGTGCCAGCAGCGTAGGGACCCCAGGCACAGATACGCAGTATTTT
CDR3: CASSVGTPGTDTQYF

size: NA
D: NA
J: TRBJ1-5
V: TRBV4-1
DNA: TGCGCCAGCAGCCAAGATTCCCAGGGTCAGCCCCAGCATTTT
CDR3: CASSQDSQGQPQHF

size: NA
D: TRBD2
J: TRBJ2-1
V: TRBV4-1
DNA: TGCGCCAGCAGCCAGGTAAGACTAGCGGTCTACAATGAGCAGTTCTTC
CDR3: CASSQVRLAVYNEQFF